The rows below give T cell receptor beta chains drawn from one sample of a study of a mutant IDH1 vaccine in newly diagnosed glioma. Here immunoSEQ multiplex PCR was the method, and the copy in TCRdb shows in-frame clones only, minus some. The sample includes 90,000 to 100,000 clones, under 90% of them seen just once. No antigen has been identified for these receptors. The source was PBMCs, collected from a glioma patient whose treatment included an IDH1 peptide vaccine. These receptors originate from a woman aged 50 to 60 with glioma. The CDR3 runs from the conserved cysteine through the conserved F or W. Fields, in order: D gene, V gene, clone size, J gene, CDR3 DNA, CDR3 protein. A D gene is named only where the DNA matches it firmly. The size of a clone is reported for some rows only, either as once, few or many, or as a class for expanded clones.

>TRBD2|TRBV7-6|-|TRBJ2-5
TGTGCCAGCAGCGAGGCTAGCGGGTCATGGGAGACCCAGTACTTC
CASSEASGSWETQYF
>-|TRBV2|-|TRBJ2-7
TGTGCCAGCAGTGAAGGCAGATTCTACGAGCAGTACTTC
CASSEGRFYEQYF
>-|TRBV4-1|-|TRBJ1-2
TGCGCCAGCAGCCAAGATAACCCCCAGATTGGCTACACCTTC
CASSQDNPQIGYTF
>-|TRBV5-4|-|TRBJ1-2
TGTGCCAGCAGCCCCTCGACAGGAATATACTATGGCTACACCTTC
CASSPSTGIYYGYTF
>-|TRBV7-8|-|TRBJ1-6
TGTGCCAGCAGCTTAGACTCGATAGGGTCACATTCACCCCTCCACTTT
CASSLDSIGSHSPLHF
>TRBD2|TRBV28|once|TRBJ2-7
TGTGCCAGCAGTGCTCCGGGGACTATATATCGCTACGAGCAGTACTTC
CASSAPGTIYRYEQYF
>-|TRBV9|-|TRBJ2-5
TGTGCCAGCAGCGACGAGACCCCCGAGACCCAGTACTTC
CASSDETPETQYF
>TRBD1|TRBV15|few|TRBJ1-5
TGTGCCACCAGCAGTGGGCAGGGGGCTGCTGGAGGTCAGCCCCAGCATTTT
CATSSGQGAAGGQPQHF
>-|TRBV19|-|TRBJ1-5
TGTGCCAGTAGTTTCGGTGTGCTGGGGCTTGATCAGCCCCAGCATTTT
CASSFGVLGLDQPQHF
>-|TRBV18|-|TRBJ1-1
TGTGCCAGCTCACCACCGGCGGGGGGAACTGAAGCTTTCTTT
CASSPPAGGTEAFF
>-|TRBV15|-|TRBJ1-4
TGTGCCACCAGCAGGGACAATAGTGGAATCGAAAAACTGTTTTTT
CATSRDNSGIEKLFF
>-|TRBV28|-|TRBJ2-1
TGTGCCAGCAGTGGAGGAGGAGGGGTCCGAGACAATGAGCAGTTCTTC
CASSGGGGVRDNEQFF
>-|TRBV11-2|-|TRBJ2-3
TGTGCCAGCAGCCTTTCACCTTTCGGGGGTGAGGGCACAGATACGCAGTATTTT
CASSLSPFGGEGTDTQYF
>-|TRBV9|once|TRBJ2-7
TGTGCCAGCAGCCCTGAGGGGGCCTACGAGCAGTACTTC
CASSPEGAYEQYF
>-|TRBV6-5|-|TRBJ1-4
TGTGCCAGCAGTCCCCAGGGGGAAAAACTGTTTTTT
CASSPQGEKLFF
>-|TRBV18|-|TRBJ1-2
TGTGCCAGCTCGCAAGGGACCCCTATTGATGGCTACACCTTC
CASSQGTPIDGYTF
>-|TRBV5-4|-|TRBJ1-1
TGTGCCAGCAGCTTGGACAACACTGAAGCTTTCTTT
CASSLDNTEAFF
>TRBD1|TRBV19|-|TRBJ1-1
TGTGCCAGTACCCAGCAGGGGGCGATCACTGAAGCTTTCTTT
CASTQQGAITEAFF
>-|TRBV19|-|TRBJ2-5
TGTGCCAGTAGTAAAGGGGATCAAGAGACCCAGTACTTC
CASSKGDQETQYF
>-|TRBV6-6|-|TRBJ2-7
TGTGCCAGCAGTTTCGGGAGATACGAGCAGTACTTC
CASSFGRYEQYF
>TRBD1|TRBV28|-|TRBJ1-1
TGTGCCAGCACCGTGGGACAGTCCCAACGGCGAGCTTTCTTT
CASTVGQSQRRAFF
>-|TRBV5-4|few|TRBJ1-3
TGTGCCAGCAGCTTGTCAGGGAGAGGAAACACCATATATTTT
CASSLSGRGNTIYF
>-|TRBV5-1|-|TRBJ1-1
TGCGCCAGCACCCCATGGGGGGCTATCACTGAAGCTTTCTTT
CASTPWGAITEAFF
>TRBD1|TRBV30|-|TRBJ2-7
TGTGCCTGGATTAGGGGACAGGGGGCGTCTTATGAGCAGTACTTC
CAWIRGQGASYEQYF
>-|TRBV5-1|-|TRBJ2-7
TGCGCCAGCAGCTTGGAGGCGGGCTACGAGCAGTACTTC
CASSLEAGYEQYF
>TRBD1|TRBV5-1|-|TRBJ2-2
TGCGCCAGCAGTGCCGGGACAGGGTTCGGACCCACCGGGGAGCTGTTTTTT
CASSAGTGFGPTGELFF
>-|TRBV6-1|once|TRBJ2-7
TGTGCCAGCAGCCTCTACGGTAACTACGAGCAGTACTTC
CASSLYGNYEQYF
>-|TRBV7-9|-|TRBJ1-2
TGTGCCAGCAGCTTAGAAAGCTATGGCTACACCTTC
CASSLESYGYTF
>TRBD2|TRBV30|-|TRBJ2-2
TGTGCCTGGAGTGGTTCGAGCGGGAGTACCGGGGAGCTGTTTTTT
CAWSGSSGSTGELFF
>-|TRBV9|-|TRBJ2-7
TGTGCCAGCAGCGTAGATGTCAGTAACTCTTACGAGCAGTACTTC
CASSVDVSNSYEQYF
>TRBD1|TRBV10-3|-|TRBJ2-7
TGTGCCATCAGCGGGACAGTGTACGAGCAGTACTTC
CAISGTVYEQYF
>-|TRBV4-2|-|TRBJ2-5
TGTGCCAGCAGCCAAGAGGTGGGGCAGCGAGAGACCCAGTACTTC
CASSQEVGQRETQYF
>TRBD1|TRBV6-6|-|TRBJ2-4
TGTGCCAGCAGTTTTACCAGGACAGGGATAAACATTCAGTACTTC
CASSFTRTGINIQYF
>-|TRBV4-1|-|TRBJ2-7
TGCGCCAGCAGCCAAGCATTCCAATTCTCCTACGAGCAGTACTTC
CASSQAFQFSYEQYF
>-|TRBV6-5|-|TRBJ2-7
TGTGCCAGCAGGGACTCATACGAGCAGTACTTC
CASRDSYEQYF
>TRBD2|TRBV4-2|-|TRBJ2-7
TGTGCCAGCAGCCAAGAGGGGGGACTAGTCCCCTCCGAGCAGTACTTC
CASSQEGGLVPSEQYF
>TRBD2|TRBV6-5|-|TRBJ2-2
TGTGCCAGCAGTTCCCCGGGGGGCACCGGGGAGCTGTTTTTT
CASSSPGGTGELFF
>-|TRBV30|-|TRBJ2-5
TGTGCCTGGGGGATTATGAGGGAGACCCAGTACTTC
CAWGIMRETQYF
>-|TRBV28|-|TRBJ1-1
TGTGCCAGCAGTTCCCCGGGGGGGTTCACTGAAGCTTTCTTT
CASSSPGGFTEAFF
>TRBD2|TRBV5-4|-|TRBJ2-3
TGTGCCAGCAGCCCACGCGGCGGGAGGGGCACAGATACGCAGTATTTT
CASSPRGGRGTDTQYF
>-|TRBV7-9|few|TRBJ1-1
TGTGCCAGCAGGGACCCTCCGAGAGCTTTCTTT
CASRDPPRAFF
>-|TRBV5-6|-|TRBJ1-5
TGTGCCAGCAGCTCGGGGGATCAGCCCCAGCATTTT
CASSSGDQPQHF
>-|TRBV11-2|-|TRBJ1-1
TGTGCCAGCAGCCTTAGCTTGGCAGGGCGGATGAACACTGAAGCTTTCTTT
CASSLSLAGRMNTEAFF
>-|TRBV30|-|TRBJ1-1
TGTGCCTGGAGTGGTATCGGGGTGGCTTTCTTT
CAWSGIGVAFF
>TRBD2|TRBV11-2|-|TRBJ2-3
TGTGCCAGCAGCCTCTCCCCGGGAGGAAGTTCAGATACGCAGTATTTT
CASSLSPGGSSDTQYF
>-|TRBV5-4|-|TRBJ2-3
TGTGCCAGCAGCTTGGGGGCTCGCGGGACCGACACAGATACGCAGTATTTT
CASSLGARGTDTDTQYF
>-|TRBV30|-|TRBJ1-2
TGTGCCTGGGGGGGGATCGGCTATGGCTACACCTTC
CAWGGIGYGYTF
>-|TRBV9|-|TRBJ2-1
TGTGCCAGCAGCGACTCTATTGAGCAGTTCTTC
CASSDSIEQFF
>-|TRBV7-2|-|TRBJ2-6
TGTGCCAGCAGCTTAGACAGCTCTGGGGCCAACGTCCTGACTTTC
CASSLDSSGANVLTF